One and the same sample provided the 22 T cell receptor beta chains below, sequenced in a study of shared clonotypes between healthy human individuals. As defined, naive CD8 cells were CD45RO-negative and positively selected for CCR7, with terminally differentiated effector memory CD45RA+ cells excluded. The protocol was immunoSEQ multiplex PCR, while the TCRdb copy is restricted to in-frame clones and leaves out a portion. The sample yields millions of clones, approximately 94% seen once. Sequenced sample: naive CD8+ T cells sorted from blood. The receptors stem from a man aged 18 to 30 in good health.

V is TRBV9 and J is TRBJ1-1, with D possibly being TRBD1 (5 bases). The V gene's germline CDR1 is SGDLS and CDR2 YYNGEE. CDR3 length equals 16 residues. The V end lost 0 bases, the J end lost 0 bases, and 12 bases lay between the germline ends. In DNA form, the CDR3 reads TGTGCCAGCAGCGTAGGGAGTGGGGCCCTGAACACTGAAGCTTTCTTT. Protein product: CASSVGSGALNTEAFF.

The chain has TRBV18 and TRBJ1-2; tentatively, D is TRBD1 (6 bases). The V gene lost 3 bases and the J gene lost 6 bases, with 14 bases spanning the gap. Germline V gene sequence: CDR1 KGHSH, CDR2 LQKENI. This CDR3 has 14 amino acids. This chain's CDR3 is CASSPSPGEDGYTF. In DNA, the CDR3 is TGTGCCAGCTCACCTAGCCCAGGGGAGGATGGCTACACCTTC. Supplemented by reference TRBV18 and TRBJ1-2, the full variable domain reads NAGVMQNPRHLVRRRGQEARLRCSPMKGHSHVYWYRQLPEEGLKFMVYLQKENIIDESGMPKERFSAEFPKEGPSILRIQQVVRGDSAAYFCASSPSPGEDGYTFGSGTRLTVV.

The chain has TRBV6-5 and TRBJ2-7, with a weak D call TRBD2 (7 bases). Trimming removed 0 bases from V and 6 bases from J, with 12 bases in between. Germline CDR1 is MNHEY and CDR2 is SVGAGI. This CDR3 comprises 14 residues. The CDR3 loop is CASSYSPGGAEQYF. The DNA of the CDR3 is TGTGCCAGCAGTTACTCTCCGGGGGGCGCCGAGCAGTACTTC.

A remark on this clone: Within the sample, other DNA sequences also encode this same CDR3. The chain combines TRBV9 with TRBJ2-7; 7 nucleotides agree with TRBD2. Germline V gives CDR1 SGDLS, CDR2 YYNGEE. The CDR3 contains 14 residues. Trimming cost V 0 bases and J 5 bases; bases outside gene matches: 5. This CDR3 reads CASSVGGGSHEQYF. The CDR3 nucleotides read TGTGCCAGCAGCGTAGGGGGCGGGAGCCACGAGCAGTACTTC. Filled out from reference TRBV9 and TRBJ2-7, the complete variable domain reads DSGVTQTPKHLITATGQRVTLRCSPRSGDLSVYWYQQSLDQGLQFLIQYYNGEERAKGNILERFSAQQFPDLHSELNLSSLELGDSALYFCASSVGGGSHEQYFGPGTRLTVT.

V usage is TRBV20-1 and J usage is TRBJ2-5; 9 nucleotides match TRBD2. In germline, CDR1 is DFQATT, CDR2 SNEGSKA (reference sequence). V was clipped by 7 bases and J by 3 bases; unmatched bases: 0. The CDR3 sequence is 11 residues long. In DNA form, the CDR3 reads TGCAGTGTAGCGGGAGAAGAGACCCAGTACTTC. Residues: CSVAGEETQYF.

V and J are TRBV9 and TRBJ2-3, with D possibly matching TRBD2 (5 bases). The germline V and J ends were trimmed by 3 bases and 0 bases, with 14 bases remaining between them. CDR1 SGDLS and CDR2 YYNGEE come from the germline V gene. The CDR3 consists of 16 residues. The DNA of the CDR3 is TGTGCCAGCAGCGCCTGGGCGGGCACTAGCACAGATACGCAGTATTTT. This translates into CASSAWAGTSTDTQYF.

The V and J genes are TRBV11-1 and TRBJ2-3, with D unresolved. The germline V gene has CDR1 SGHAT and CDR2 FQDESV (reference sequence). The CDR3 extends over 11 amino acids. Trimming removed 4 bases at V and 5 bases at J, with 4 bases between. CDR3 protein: CASSWGDTQYF. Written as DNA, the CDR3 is TGTGCCAGCAGCTGGGGAGATACGCAGTATTTT.

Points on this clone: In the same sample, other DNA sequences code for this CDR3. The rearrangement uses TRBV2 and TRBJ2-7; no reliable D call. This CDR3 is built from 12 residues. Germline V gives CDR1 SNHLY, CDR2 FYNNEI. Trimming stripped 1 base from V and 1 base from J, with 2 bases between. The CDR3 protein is CASSEGSYEQYF. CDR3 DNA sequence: TGTGCCAGCAGTGAAGGATCCTACGAGCAGTACTTC.

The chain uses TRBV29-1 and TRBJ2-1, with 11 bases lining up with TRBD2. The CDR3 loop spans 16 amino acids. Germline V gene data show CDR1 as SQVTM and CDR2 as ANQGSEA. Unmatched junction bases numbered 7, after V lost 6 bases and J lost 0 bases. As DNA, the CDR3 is TGCAGCGTAAAGGGACTAGCGGAGAGCTCCTACAATGAGCAGTTCTTC. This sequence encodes CSVKGLAESSYNEQFF.

The CDR3 DNA follows: TGTGCCAGCGGAACGGGACGGTCCTCTGGAAACACCATATATTTT. Translation gives CASGTGRSSGNTIYF. The gene calls are TRBV6-1 and TRBJ1-3; weak D call: TRBD1 (5 bases). Germline CDR1 MNHNS, CDR2 SASEGT. Between the trimmed V and J ends, which lost 8 bases and 0 bases, there was a span of 14 bases. The CDR3 covers 15 residues.

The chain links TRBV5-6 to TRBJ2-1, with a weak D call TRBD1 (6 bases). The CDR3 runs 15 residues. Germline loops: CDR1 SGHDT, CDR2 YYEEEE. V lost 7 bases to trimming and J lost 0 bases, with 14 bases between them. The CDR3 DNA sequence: TGTGCCAGCCAGGGGCCTGGGGGCTCCTACAATGAGCAGTTCTTC. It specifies CASQGPGGSYNEQFF.

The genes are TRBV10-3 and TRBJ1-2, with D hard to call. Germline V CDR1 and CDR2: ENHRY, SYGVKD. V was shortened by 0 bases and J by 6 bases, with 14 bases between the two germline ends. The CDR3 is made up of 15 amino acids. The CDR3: CAISESLGPQDGYTF. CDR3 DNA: TGTGCCATCAGTGAGTCATTGGGTCCCCAGGATGGCTACACCTTC.

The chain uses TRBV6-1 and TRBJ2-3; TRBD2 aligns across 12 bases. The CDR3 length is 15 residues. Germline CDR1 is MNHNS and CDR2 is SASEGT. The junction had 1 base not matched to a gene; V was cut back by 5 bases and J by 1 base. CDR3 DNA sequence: TGTGCCAGCAGTTGGACTAGCGGGGGCACAGATACGCAGTATTTT. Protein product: CASSWTSGGTDTQYF.

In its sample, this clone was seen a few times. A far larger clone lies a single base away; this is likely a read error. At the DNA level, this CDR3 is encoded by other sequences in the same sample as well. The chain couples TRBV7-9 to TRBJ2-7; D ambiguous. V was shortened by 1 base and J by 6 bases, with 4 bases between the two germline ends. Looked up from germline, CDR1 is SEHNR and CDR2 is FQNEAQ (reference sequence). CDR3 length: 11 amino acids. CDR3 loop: CASSLVGEQYF. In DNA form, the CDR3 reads TGTGCCAGCAGCTTAGTGGGCGAGCAGTACTTC.

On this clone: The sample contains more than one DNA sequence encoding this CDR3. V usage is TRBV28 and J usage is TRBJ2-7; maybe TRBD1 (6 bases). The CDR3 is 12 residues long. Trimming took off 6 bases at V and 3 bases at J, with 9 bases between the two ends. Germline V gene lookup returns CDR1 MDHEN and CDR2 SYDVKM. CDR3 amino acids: CASSTDSYEQYF. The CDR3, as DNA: TGTGCCAGCAGCACGGACAGCTACGAGCAGTACTTC.

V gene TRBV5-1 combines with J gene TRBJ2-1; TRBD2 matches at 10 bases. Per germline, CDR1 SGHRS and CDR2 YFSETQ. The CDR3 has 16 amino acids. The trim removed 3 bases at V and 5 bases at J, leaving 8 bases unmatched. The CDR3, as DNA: TGCGCCAGCAGCTGGACCTGGACTAGCGGAAACAATGAGCAGTTCTTC. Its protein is CASSWTWTSGNNEQFF.

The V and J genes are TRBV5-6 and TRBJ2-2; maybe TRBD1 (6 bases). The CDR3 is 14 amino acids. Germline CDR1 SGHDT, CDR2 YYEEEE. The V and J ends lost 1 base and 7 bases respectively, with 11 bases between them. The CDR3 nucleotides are TGTGCCAGCAGCTTGCAAGGGGGTGGCGGGGAGCTGTTTTTT. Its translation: CASSLQGGGGELFF.

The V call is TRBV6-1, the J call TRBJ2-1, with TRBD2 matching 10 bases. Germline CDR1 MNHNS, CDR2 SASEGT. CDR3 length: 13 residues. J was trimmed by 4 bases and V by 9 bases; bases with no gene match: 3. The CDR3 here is CASGLAAYNEQFF. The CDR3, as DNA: TGTGCCAGTGGACTAGCGGCATACAATGAGCAGTTCTTC.

The CDR3 DNA sequence: TGTGCCAGTTGCTGCGGTCGCACGAGAAATGAGCAGTTCTTC. Its translation is CASCCGRTRNEQFF. The chain has TRBV19 and TRBJ2-1, with D uncertain. This CDR3 has 14 amino acids. Germline V gene data show CDR1 as LNHDA and CDR2 as SQIVND (reference sequence). Trimming shortened V by 8 bases and J by 7 bases, and 18 bases separated the two germline ends.

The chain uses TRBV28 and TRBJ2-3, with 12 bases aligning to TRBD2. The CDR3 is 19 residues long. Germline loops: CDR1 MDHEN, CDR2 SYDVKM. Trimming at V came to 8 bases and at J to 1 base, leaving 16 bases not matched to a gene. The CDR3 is CASSSGTSGLGVRTDTQYF. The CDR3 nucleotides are TGTGCCAGCTCTTCTGGGACTAGCGGGCTCGGTGTTCGCACAGATACGCAGTATTTT.

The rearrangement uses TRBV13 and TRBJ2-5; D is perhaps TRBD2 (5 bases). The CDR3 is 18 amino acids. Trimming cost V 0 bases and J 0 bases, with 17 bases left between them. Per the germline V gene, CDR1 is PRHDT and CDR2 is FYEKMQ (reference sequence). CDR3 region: CASSLGSLIASYQETQYF. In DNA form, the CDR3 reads TGTGCCAGCAGCTTAGGCTCCCTAATAGCGTCGTACCAAGAGACCCAGTACTTC.

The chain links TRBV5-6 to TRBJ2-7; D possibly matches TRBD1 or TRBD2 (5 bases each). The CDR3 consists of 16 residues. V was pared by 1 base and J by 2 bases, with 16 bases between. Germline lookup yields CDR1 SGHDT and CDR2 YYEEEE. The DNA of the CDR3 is TGTGCCAGCAGCTTGATGATCAGGGACCCTGCCTACGAGCAGTACTTC. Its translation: CASSLMIRDPAYEQYF.